This T cell receptor (beta chain) was captured in a study of blood T cells in healthy people across ages. Study outcomes and limitations: Changes in expanded clonotypes were possibly confounded, as the CMV status of donors was unknown.

Remarks on this clonotype: Antigen unknown.

The authors ran a second PCR of roughly 7 to 11 cycles using a sample-barcoded 5' primer and a J-beta primer mix. Each cDNA molecule, via a template-switch adaptor with 12 random nucleotides, was tagged. Each CDR3 protein is one row after TCRdb ran MiXCR on the 5' RACE reads. The table records 890,000 or so distinct CDR3 sequences, 62% of them present only once. Each donor was a healthy Caucasian individual from Russia, aged roughly 6 to 90. The CDR3 is 16 residues long. CDR1 and CDR2 from the germline V gene are MDHEN and SYDVKM. The germline V and J ends were trimmed by 5 bases and 2 bases, with 18 bases remaining between them.

This clonotype was obtained from a man aged 25-45 years in good health. Material for sequencing was blood. The chain couples TRBV28 to TRBJ2-5; D possibly corresponds to TRBD1 (6 bases). This CDR3 is CASSPWTAQPQETQYF. The CDR3 bases are TGTGCCAGCAGTCCATGGACAGCTCAACCTCAAGAGACCCAGTACTTC.